This entry lists 15 T cell receptor beta chains sequenced from one sample in a study of read filtering for tumor transcriptome and immune sequencing. The library was built from around 380 ng RNA with molecular barcoded adaptors for alpha/delta and beta/gamma chains. Each CDR3 protein is one row after TCRdb ran MiXCR on the reads. This sample has 100,000 to 150,000 distinct CDR3 sequences, with 13% found just once. The material sequenced was a population of CD138-negative cells sorted from bone marrow. The receptors were gathered from a donor at least 40 years old with multiple myeloma.

This clonotype was counted between two and nine times. One junction end disagrees with the germline gene, perhaps due to a read error. The chain carries TRBV7-3 and TRBJ1-2; the D is unclear. This CDR3 contains 15 residues. Germline assignment: CDR1 SGHTA and CDR2 FQGTGA. The CDR3 spells CASSPAPGPGYGHTF. The DNA of the CDR3 is TGTGCCAGCAGCCCAGCACCCGGACCCGGCTATGGCCACACCTTC.

Comment on this clonotype: One junction end disagrees with the germline gene, perhaps due to a read error. This chain uses TRBV20-1 with TRBJ2-3, with TRBD2 matching 10 bases. Looked up from germline, CDR1 is DFQATT and CDR2 is SNEGSKA (reference sequence). The CDR3 is 14 amino acids. CDR3 sequence: CGASKRGGTDTQYF. The DNA for the CDR3 is TGCGGTGCTTCCAAGCGGGGGGGCACGGATACGCAGTATTTT.

The chain couples TRBV7-9 to TRBJ2-7; 11 bases are a match to TRBD2. The junction had 4 bases not matched to a gene; V was cut back by 5 bases and J by 1 base. The CDR3 totals 15 residues. Germline lookup yields CDR1 SEHNR and CDR2 FQNEAQ (reference sequence). CDR3 loop: CASSVGTSGSYEQYF. In nucleotides, the CDR3 is TGTGCCAGCAGCGTCGGGACTAGCGGTTCCTACGAGCAGTACTTC.

This clonotype was found many times. This chain links TRBV20-1 with TRBJ2-5; 9 positions match TRBD2. The ends lost 4 bases at V and 5 bases at J; junction bases unmatched: 8. Germline V lookup: CDR1 DFQATT, CDR2 SNEGSKA (reference sequence). This CDR3 spans 14 amino acids. The CDR3 region has the DNA TGCAGTGCTATTAATAGCGGGAGTGGGGAGACCCAGTACTTC. Translating it yields CSAINSGSGETQYF.

This clonotype was observed at least ten times. The CDR3 loop reads CASSPLSGTEAFF. In DNA form, the CDR3 reads TGTGCCAGCTCACCACTTTCGGGAACTGAAGCTTTCTTT. The chain links TRBV18 to TRBJ1-1; no clear D. CDR3 size: 13 residues. Per the germline V gene, CDR1 is KGHSH and CDR2 is LQKENI. V lost 1 base, J lost 5 bases, and 8 bases lay in between.

This clonotype came up many times. V is TRBV28 and J is TRBJ2-7; D could derive from TRBD1 or TRBD2 (7 bases each). The CDR3 has 14 residues. Trimming shortened V by 5 bases and J by 2 bases, and 13 bases separated the two germline ends. Germline CDR1 and CDR2: MDHEN and SYDVKM. CDR3 protein: CASSLSGGAYEQYF. CDR3 coding DNA: TGTGCCAGCAGTCTCTCAGGGGGGGCCTACGAGCAGTACTTC. The full variable domain, rest sourced from reference TRBV28 and TRBJ2-7, is DVKVTQSSRYLVKRTGEKVFLECVQDMDHENMFWYRQDPGLGLRLIYFSYDVKMKEKGDIPEGYSVSREKKERFSLILESASTNQTSMYLCASSLSGGAYEQYFGPGTRLTVT.

As for this clonotype: A read error may explain this, as a much larger clone is one base away. V gene TRBV28 combines with J gene TRBJ1-1; D gene uncertain. This CDR3 has 10 amino acids. Germline CDR1 is MDHEN and CDR2 is SYDVKM. Trimming removed 6 bases at V and 9 bases at J, with 8 bases between. The CDR3 protein is CASSVVKAFF. CDR3 sequence (DNA): TGTGCCAGCAGCGTGGTGAAAGCTTTCTTT.

In its sample, this clonotype was seen many times. This chain connects TRBV5-1 to TRBJ2-3; perhaps TRBD1 as D (6 bases). The CDR3 runs 14 residues. Germline V gene data show CDR1 as SGHRS and CDR2 as YFSETQ. V was clipped by 0 bases and J by 5 bases, with 10 bases between them. The CDR3, as DNA: TGCGCCAGCAGCTTGGGGTCCAGGGGAGATACGCAGTATTTT. This gives the protein CASSLGSRGDTQYF.

The gene calls are TRBV3-1 and TRBJ1-1; possible D gene TRBD1, 6 bases. Trimming removed 3 bases from V and 2 bases from J, with 25 bases in between. The germline V gene encodes CDR1 LGHDT and CDR2 YNNKEL (reference sequence). This CDR3 comprises 19 residues. The DNA of the CDR3 is TGTGCCAGCAGCCAGACAGGTAGAACAGGGACGGGCCGAAACACTGAAGCTTTCTTT. Encoded protein: CASSQTGRTGTGRNTEAFF.

As for this clonotype: Given a much more abundant clone one base away, this may be a read error. The V and J genes are TRBV12-3 or TRBV12-4 and TRBJ1-5; the D is unclear. The V and J ends lost 5 bases and 2 bases respectively, with 10 bases between them. The CDR3 is 14 amino acids. This CDR3 reads CASSPAYGNQPQHF. The CDR3 nucleotides are TGTGCCAGCAGTCCGGCGTATGGCAATCAGCCCCAGCATTTT.

At least ten counts were recorded for this clonotype. This rearrangement joins TRBV7-3 to TRBJ2-5; D not certain. Germline V gene lookup returns CDR1 SGHTA and CDR2 FQGTGA. The CDR3 length is 13 residues. The V gene lost 3 bases and the J gene lost 2 bases, with 7 bases spanning the gap. CDR3 sequence reads: CASSLGPQETQYF. Written as DNA, the CDR3 is TGTGCCAGCAGCTTGGGTCCTCAAGAGACCCAGTACTTC.

This clonotype was counted many times. The chain has TRBV11-2 and TRBJ2-5; 9 bases fit TRBD2. The CDR3 runs to 17 residues. With 1 base clipped from V and 1 base from J, the junction kept 7 bases outside the gene matches. Looked up from germline, CDR1 is SGHAT and CDR2 is FQNNGV. CDR3: CASSLGRSGRLQETQYF. In DNA form, the CDR3 reads TGTGCCAGCAGCTTAGGGAGAAGCGGGAGGCTCCAAGAGACCCAGTACTTC. Full variable domain (outside the CDR3, taken from reference TRBV11-2 and TRBJ2-5): EAGVAQSPRYKIIEKRQSVAFWCNPISGHATLYWYQQILGQGPKLLIQFQNNGVVDDSQLPKDRFSAERLKGVDSTLKIQPAKLEDSAVYLCASSLGRSGRLQETQYFGPGTRLLVL.

Of note for this clonotype: Given the absence of the conserved phenylalanine or tryptophan at the CDR3 end, a read error is likely. The chain carries TRBV6-1 and TRBJ1-5; D remains unclear. The CDR3 spans 14 residues. Germline CDR1 and CDR2: MNHNS and SASEGT. The V end was cut by 6 bases, the J end by 5 bases, with 14 bases between. CDR3 residues: CASRGGSSDQPQHL. In nucleotides, the CDR3 is TGTGCCAGCAGGGGAGGCTCCAGCGATCAGCCCCAGCATCTT.

This clonotype showed up many times. The V call is TRBV4-2, the J call TRBJ2-5; a weak D match, TRBD2 (5 bases). The germline V and J ends were trimmed by 0 bases and 3 bases, with 8 bases remaining between them. The CDR3 covers 14 residues. Germline-derived CDR1 and CDR2 are LGHNA and YNFKEQ. CDR3 sequence (DNA): TGTGCCAGCAGCCAAGATAACGGGGAAGAGACCCAGTACTTC. Its translation is CASSQDNGEETQYF.

The V call is TRBV7-3, the J call TRBJ1-1; D is unclear. Trimming shortened V by 5 bases and J by 2 bases, and 9 bases separated the two germline ends. This CDR3 has 13 amino acids. Germline CDR1 SGHTA, CDR2 FQGTGA. The CDR3 nucleotides are TGTGCCAGCAGCATATCACTAAACACTGAAGCTTTCTTT. It is translated as CASSISLNTEAFF. Drawing the rest from reference TRBV7-3 and TRBJ1-1, the complete variable domain is GAGVSQTPSNKVTEKGKYVELRCDPISGHTALYWYRQSLGQGPEFLIYFQGTGAADDSGLPNDRFFAVRPEGSVSTLKIQRTERGDSAVYLCASSISLNTEAFFGQGTRLTVV.